A selection of T cell receptor beta chains follows, all from one sample in a study of beta chain features in type 1 diabetes. Sequencing was performed with immunoSEQ multiplex PCR; in TCRdb, only in-frame clones are kept and a portion is missing. This sample has 250,000 to 300,000 clones; around 22% occur once, and the top ten carry more than 0.009%. Sequenced sample: naive CD4+ T cells from blood. Source of these receptors: a woman under 40 with type 1 diabetes. The CDR3 runs from the conserved cysteine through the conserved F or W. Fields, in order: J gene, V gene, D gene, clone size, CDR3 DNA, CDR3 protein. D genes are given only for firm matches. Clone size is shown for a subset of rows, as once, few, many or a class of expanded clone.

TRBJ2-5	TRBV27	TRBD1	few	TGTGCCAGCACCAGACAGGGAACCGGTGAGACCCAGTACTTC	CASTRQGTGETQYF
TRBJ2-1	TRBV5-1	TRBD2	-	TGCGCCAGCAGCTTGGAAGTCCTAGCGGGAGGTTACAATGAGCAGTTCTTC	CASSLEVLAGGYNEQFF
TRBJ1-1	TRBV6-5	-	-	TGTGCCAGCAGTCAAGACGGAGGGCCTTTCTTT	CASSQDGGPFF
TRBJ2-5	TRBV9	-	-	TGTGCCAGCAGCGAACCCAGCGCGATGGGAGGCCAAGAGACCCAGTACTTC	CASSEPSAMGGQETQYF
TRBJ2-5	TRBV10-3	TRBD1	few	TGTGCCATCAGCTCCGGGACAGAAGAGACCCAGTACTTC	CAISSGTEETQYF
TRBJ2-6	TRBV27	TRBD2	-	TGTGCCAGCACCCCCGGGGGGACTGGGGCCAACGTCCTGACTTTC	CASTPGGTGANVLTF
TRBJ1-2	TRBV7-9	-	-	TGTGCCAGCAGCTTAGGGCAGGGGAAAGGCTACACCTTC	CASSLGQGKGYTF
TRBJ2-7	TRBV7-9	-	few	TGTGCCAGCAGCTCTGGGCTCTTAGGGGTCTACGAGCAGTACTTC	CASSSGLLGVYEQYF
TRBJ2-3	TRBV28	-	-	TGTGCCAGCAGTCCCGTCCCAGGGGGCACAGATACGCAGTATTTT	CASSPVPGGTDTQYF
TRBJ1-1	TRBV2	-	-	TGTGCCAGCAGTGTTGAGGACAAATACACTGAAGCTTTCTTT	CASSVEDKYTEAFF
TRBJ1-5	TRBV28	TRBD1	few	TGTGCCATCCCGGGGGGGGACAGTTATCAGCCCCAGCATTTT	CAIPGGDSYQPQHF
TRBJ2-5	TRBV5-1	TRBD1	few	TGCGCCAGCAGCTTTCCTCGCGGGACAGGGCGGGGGGAGACCCAGTACTTC	CASSFPRGTGRGETQYF
TRBJ2-3	TRBV7-2	-	-	TGTGCCAGCAGCCACCGGGGACTTGGGACAGATACGCAGTATTTT	CASSHRGLGTDTQYF
TRBJ1-5	TRBV6-6	TRBD1	-	TGTGCCAGCAGCCCCGGACAGGGCGGGGGCAATCAGCCCCAGCATTTT	CASSPGQGGGNQPQHF
TRBJ2-7	TRBV6-6	TRBD2	few	TGTGCCAGCACCAGCGGGAGTGCCGAGCAGTACTTC	CASTSGSAEQYF
TRBJ2-1	TRBV6-5	TRBD2	few	TGTGCCAGGTGGACTAGTATTCTATATGAGCAGTTCTTC	CARWTSILYEQFF
TRBJ2-5	TRBV14	-	few	TGTGCCAGCCAAAGGGTGCAGGGAGAGACCCAGTACTTC	CASQRVQGETQYF
TRBJ2-1	TRBV6-5	TRBD2	-	TGTGCAATCGGCGGGAGCTCCTACAATGAGCAGTTCTTC	CAIGGSSYNEQFF
TRBJ2-1	TRBV7-3	TRBD2	few	TGTGCCAGCAGCGTCGGACTAGCGGACTACAATGAGCAGTTCTTC	CASSVGLADYNEQFF
TRBJ2-3	TRBV15	TRBD2	-	TGTGCCACCAGCAGCCGACTCGGGACTAGCGGAAGCACAGATACGCAGTATTTT	CATSSRLGTSGSTDTQYF
TRBJ2-7	TRBV4-1	-	-	TGCGCCAGCAGCCAAGATCATCGCAGGGTTGCCTACGAGCAGTACTTC	CASSQDHRRVAYEQYF
TRBJ1-2	TRBV29-1	TRBD1	few	TGCAGCGCCGGACAGGGGGCGGATGGCTACACCTTC	CSAGQGADGYTF
TRBJ2-1	TRBV29-1	TRBD2	-	TGCAGCGGTACGGGACTAGCGAGCAATGAGCAGTTCTTC	CSGTGLASNEQFF
TRBJ1-4	TRBV15	TRBD1	-	TGTGCCACCAGCAGAGGTGATAGACAGGGGGGTGAAAAACTGTTTTTT	CATSRGDRQGGEKLFF
TRBJ2-3	TRBV29-1	-	few	TGCAGCGTTGAAGGACTCACAGATACGCAGTATTTT	CSVEGLTDTQYF
TRBJ2-7	TRBV28	-	-	TGTGCCAGCAGTTTTCGTTCCGAGCAGTACTTC	CASSFRSEQYF
TRBJ2-7	TRBV19	TRBD1	few	TGTGCCAGTAGTATGGGGACAGTCGACGAGCAGTACTTC	CASSMGTVDEQYF